This entry describes one TCR beta chain. Its target is not known. The table came from immunoSEQ multiplex PCR; TCRdb's copy has only in-frame clones and leaves some out. The sample contains roughly 2,000,000 clones, about 95% of which appear only once. CDR1 and CDR2 (germline): SGDLS, YYNGEE. V was pared by 2 bases and J by 7 bases, with 12 bases between. The CDR3 has 14 residues. This specimen belongs to a study of shared clonotypes between healthy human individuals. The study, taken as a whole, reports: Generation probabilities of non-shared clonotypes were lower (relative to those shared by all four donors).

Positive CCR7 selection of CD45RO-negative cells yielded the naive CD8 cells, and terminally differentiated effector memory CD45RA+ cells were excluded. Only Caucasian adults living in Nashville, Tennessee served as donors. This chain joins TRBV9 and TRBJ2-2; possibly TRBD1 or TRBD2 for D (6 bases each). Sequencing input: naive CD8+ T cells sorted from blood. This TCR derives from a man between 18 and 29 years old in good health. CDR3 nucleotide sequence: TGTGCCAGCAGCGTTACGGGGGCAGGCGGGGAGCTGTTTTTT. It specifies CASSVTGAGGELFF.